The 24 T cell receptor beta chains listed next were all sequenced from one sample in a study of molecular identifiers for immune sequencing clone quantification. TCRdb reprocessed the PCR reads with MiXCR, giving one entry per CDR3 protein. The profile covers around 460,000 distinct CDR3 sequences, with about a fifth appearing a single time and 0.7% to 0.95% taken by the ten largest. The sequencing input was naive CD8+ T cells from blood, with Jurkat cell RNA spiked in. As for subset: FACS-sorted CD8+CD4-CCR7+CD45RA+ naive T cells. The receptors were sampled from a human donor in good health. Some libraries in this study had Jurkat cell RNA spiked in.

This clonotype has a handful of counts. V usage is TRBV12-3 or TRBV12-4 and J usage is TRBJ2-5; D remains ambiguous. This CDR3 comprises 14 residues. The germline V and J ends were trimmed by 0 bases and 5 bases, with 10 bases remaining between them. DNA of the CDR3: TGTGCCAGCAGTTTAGCAGGCCGTACGGAGACCCAGTACTTC. It yields the protein CASSLAGRTETQYF.

This clonotype was seen repeatedly, ten times or more. The chain uses TRBV20-1 and TRBJ2-3; D is possibly TRBD1 (6 bases). The length of the CDR3 is 15 residues. In germline, CDR1 is DFQATT, CDR2 SNEGSKA (reference sequence). CDR3 amino acids: CSLVDQGFPTDTQYF. DNA of the CDR3: TGCAGCTTGGTAGATCAGGGGTTCCCCACAGATACGCAGTATTTT.

This clonotype has more than one count but fewer than ten. The chain recombines TRBV14 with TRBJ2-7; 7 bases map to TRBD1. Trimming took 8 bases from V and 2 from J; bases not matched to a gene: 6. Germline V lookup: CDR1 SGHDN, CDR2 FVKESK. The CDR3 has 13 amino acids. Here the CDR3 reads CASRETGPYEQYF. The CDR3 DNA reads TGTGCCAGCCGAGAGACAGGGCCCTACGAGCAGTACTTC.

This clonotype was picked up many times. The V gene is TRBV7-9, the J gene TRBJ2-2; possible D gene TRBD1, 6 bases. The V end was cut by 4 bases, the J end by 4 bases, with 16 bases between. This CDR3 is built from 16 residues. Germline V CDR1 and CDR2: SEHNR, FQNEAQ (reference sequence). For the CDR3, the DNA is TGTGCCAGCAGCTCATACAGGGACACTAGCACCGGGGAGCTGTTTTTT. This translates into CASSSYRDTSTGELFF. Together with reference TRBV7-9 and TRBJ2-2, the CDR3 gives the full variable domain: DTGVSQNPRHKITKRGQNVTFRCDPISEHNRLYWYRQTLGQGPEFLTYFQNEAQLEKSRLLSDRFSAERPKGSFSTLEIQRTEQGDSAMYLCASSSYRDTSTGELFFGEGSRLTVL.

This chain uses TRBV19 with TRBJ1-2; D is unresolved. This CDR3 is 12 amino acids long. Germline V gives CDR1 LNHDA, CDR2 SQIVND (reference sequence). V lost 3 bases and J lost 6, with 8 bases in between. The CDR3: CASSILGNGYTF. For the CDR3, the DNA is TGTGCCAGTAGTATCCTAGGAAATGGCTACACCTTC.

Ten or more counts support this clonotype. The chain has TRBV9 and TRBJ1-3; D gene uncertain. Germline CDR1 and CDR2: SGDLS and YYNGEE. The CDR3 runs 13 residues. Trimming pared 5 bases from V and 0 bases from J, leaving 6 bases between. CDR3 loop: CASRGSSGNTIYF. The CDR3 DNA is TGTGCCAGCAGGGGAAGCTCTGGAAACACCATATATTTT.

This clonotype was counted only a few times. CDR3 nucleotide sequence: TGTGCCAGCAGCCTGCTAGGGGGTCTGGGCTACGAGCAGTACTTC. Protein product: CASSLLGGLGYEQYF. The chain joins TRBV28 to TRBJ2-7; D is possibly TRBD1 (6 bases). This CDR3 region has 15 residues. The germline gives CDR1 MDHEN, CDR2 SYDVKM. V shed 6 bases and J shed 3 bases, with 18 bases lying between them.

As concerns this clonotype: A much more abundant neighbour one base away suggests this may be a read error. The CDR3 does not end in the conserved phenylalanine or tryptophan, so this is likely a read error. The chain has TRBV29-1 and TRBJ1-1; the match to TRBD1 covers 9 bases. Germline V lookup: CDR1 SQVTM, CDR2 ANQGSEA. After removal of 8 bases from V and 2 bases from J, the junction contained 9 bases not matched to a gene. The CDR3 extends over 14 amino acids. In DNA, the CDR3 is TGCAGCATTACACAGGGGGCCACAAACACTGAAGCTTTCCTT. This codes for CSITQGATNTEAFL.

This clonotype was counted ten times or more. The rearrangement uses TRBV6-2 or TRBV6-3 and TRBJ2-7; D is ambiguous. Germline V gene data show CDR1 as MNHEY and CDR2 as SVGEGT. Trimming stripped 0 bases from V and 1 base from J, with 7 bases between. The CDR3 is made up of 14 amino acids. CDR3 sequence: CASSYSGRSYEQYF. As DNA, the CDR3 is TGTGCCAGCAGTTACTCAGGCAGGTCCTACGAGCAGTACTTC.

This clonotype was counted only a few times. This chain connects TRBV20-1 to TRBJ2-5; TRBD2 matches 7 bases. Germline loops: CDR1 DFQATT, CDR2 SNEGSKA (reference sequence). The V segment lost 6 bases and the J segment 4 bases; nucleotides outside the gene matches: 14. The CDR3 runs 15 residues. The CDR3, as DNA: TGCAGTGCAAAGGGGCTAGCGGATGTTCTAGAGACCCAGTACTTC. Amino acid sequence: CSAKGLADVLETQYF.

The chain has TRBV13 and TRBJ1-1; D unresolved. Looked up from germline, CDR1 is PRHDT and CDR2 is FYEKMQ (reference sequence). With 0 bases removed from V and 8 bases from J, the gap between germline ends came to 13 bases. CDR3 size: 14 residues. The CDR3 is CASSLGGLGGEAFF. CDR3 sequence (DNA): TGTGCCAGCAGCTTAGGTGGCCTCGGCGGCGAAGCTTTCTTT.

The rearrangement uses TRBV11-2 and TRBJ2-2; D call uncertain. The germline V gene has CDR1 SGHAT and CDR2 FQNNGV. V gave up 1 base and J gave up 2 bases, with 8 bases separating them. The CDR3 is 15 amino acids. As DNA, the CDR3 is TGTGCCAGCAGCTTAGTTTTCGGAAACACCGGGGAGCTGTTTTTT. This codes for CASSLVFGNTGELFF.

This clonotype was observed at least ten times. V and J are TRBV13 and TRBJ2-7; tentative D call: TRBD1 (6 bases). The germline V gene encodes CDR1 PRHDT and CDR2 FYEKMQ (reference sequence). Trimming took 1 base from V and 2 from J, leaving 9 bases between them. The CDR3 is 14 amino acids. The DNA for the CDR3 is TGTGCCAGCAGCTTAGAGGGGGATACCTACGAGCAGTACTTC. Translated, it gives CASSLEGDTYEQYF.

V and J are TRBV6-5 and TRBJ2-3; TRBD1 is a possible D gene (6 bases). The CDR3 has 15 residues. The V gene lost 3 bases and the J gene lost 0 bases, with 10 bases spanning the gap. The germline CDR1 and CDR2 sequences are MNHEY and SVGAGI. The CDR3 nucleotides read TGTGCCAGCAGTTATTCCACAGGGAGCACAGATACGCAGTATTTT. Its protein product is CASSYSTGSTDTQYF.

This clonotype was observed at least ten times. The chain has TRBV7-3 and TRBJ2-3; unclear D gene. The germline V gene encodes CDR1 SGHTA and CDR2 FQGTGA. The ends were cut back, 5 bases at V and 3 bases at J, with 15 bases in the middle. The CDR3 has 15 residues. In DNA, the CDR3 is TGTGCCAGCAGCGTAGACCCGGTCCCAACAGATACGCAGTATTTT. It yields the protein CASSVDPVPTDTQYF. The full variable domain, its missing parts supplied by reference TRBV7-3 and TRBJ2-3, is GAGVSQTPSNKVTEKGKYVELRCDPISGHTALYWYRQSLGQGPEFLIYFQGTGAADDSGLPNDRFFAVRPEGSVSTLKIQRTERGDSAVYLCASSVDPVPTDTQYFGPGTRLTVL.

This clonotype has a handful of counts. The chain joins TRBV5-6 to TRBJ2-3, with 14 positions matching TRBD2. The CDR3 contains 18 residues. Looked up from germline, CDR1 is SGHDT and CDR2 is YYEEEE. Trimming cost V 5 bases and J 0 bases; bases outside gene matches: 8. The CDR3 DNA reads TGTGCCAGCAGTTATGGGACTAGCGGGGGCCTGAGCACAGATACGCAGTATTTT. Translation: CASSYGTSGGLSTDTQYF.

The table lists this clonotype with a few counts. This sequence joins TRBV12-3 or TRBV12-4 and TRBJ1-2; D is uncertain. The CDR3 contains 15 residues. The V gene lost 2 bases and the J gene lost 4 bases, with 14 bases spanning the gap. This CDR3 reads CASSLSRADFYGYTF. CDR3 sequence (DNA): TGTGCCAGCAGTTTATCACGGGCTGATTTCTATGGCTACACCTTC.

There are many counts of this clonotype. The germline gene is not matched at one end of the junction; a read error may be the cause. The V gene is TRBV12-3 or TRBV12-4, the J gene TRBJ2-1; D is undetermined. The CDR3 totals 12 residues. Here the CDR3 DNA reads TGCGCCAGCAGCTTCCTCCACAATGAGCAGTTCTTC. Translation gives CASSFLHNEQFF.

This clonotype was seen ten or more times. The gene calls are TRBV6-5 and TRBJ1-1; a possible D gene is TRBD1 (5 bases). In germline, CDR1 is MNHEY, CDR2 SVGAGI. This CDR3 comprises 15 residues. V lost 0 bases to trimming and J lost 5 bases, with 13 bases between them. As DNA, the CDR3 is TGTGCCAGCAGTTACTCGATGGGGGGGGGGACTGAAGCTTTCTTT. This translates into CASSYSMGGGTEAFF.

This clonotype was picked up many times. V is TRBV10-3 and J is TRBJ2-1; D is perhaps TRBD2 (6 bases). CDR3 size: 12 residues. Germline assignment: CDR1 ENHRY and CDR2 SYGVKD. Trimming left V 3 bases short and J 9 bases short, with 9 bases between. CDR3 in amino acids: CAISELALEQFF. The CDR3 DNA follows: TGTGCCATCAGTGAACTAGCTCTTGAGCAGTTCTTC.

This clonotype has just one count. A read error is possible here, since a much larger clone lies one base away. This CDR3 is CAIAFLDHSYEQYF. The CDR3 DNA sequence: TGTGCCATCGCTTTCCTAGACCACTCCTACGAGCAGTACTTC. This chain uses TRBV10-3 with TRBJ2-7; the D is unclear. Germline CDR1 reads ENHRY; CDR2 reads SYGVKD. V was pared by 8 bases and J by 0 bases, with 14 bases between. This CDR3 is built from 14 residues.

A remark on this clonotype: It is likely a read error, because the conserved phenylalanine at the end of the CDR3 is missing. The chain uses TRBV7-9 and TRBJ2-5; 12 bases match TRBD1. The CDR3 runs to 15 residues. Germline trimming cut 4 bases from V and 5 bases from J; bases unmatched to any gene: 5. Germline values: CDR1 SEHNR, CDR2 FQNEAQ (reference sequence). For the CDR3, the DNA is TGTGCCAGCAGCTCCCGGGACAGGGGGCCCGAGACCCAGTACCTC. As protein: CASSSRDRGPETQYL.

This chain connects TRBV27 to TRBJ1-6, with D perhaps TRBD1 (5 bases). Germline V CDR1 and CDR2: MNHEY, SMNVEV (reference sequence). The CDR3 sequence is 14 residues long. With 3 bases removed from V and 7 bases from J, the gap between germline ends came to 10 bases. CDR3 bases: TGTGCCAGCAGTTTGGGCAGGGTGAATTCACCCCTCCACTTT. This translates into CASSLGRVNSPLHF.

Remarks on this clonotype: At one boundary the junction diverges from the germline segment, which might be a read error. The chain joins TRBV20-1 to TRBJ2-7, with 8 positions matching TRBD2. This CDR3 region has 16 residues. Germline CDR1 is DFQATT and CDR2 is SNEGSKA (reference sequence). The CDR3 DNA follows: TGCAGTGCTAGAGCCCTAATACTAGCGGTCACCTACGAGCAGCACTTC. This encodes CSARALILAVTYEQHF.